These 2 T cell receptor beta chains originate from one sample sequenced in a study of T cells in Graves' hyperthyroidism and ophthalmopathy. TCR beta CDR3 sequences were amplified from RNA transcripts. The HTBI primer set was used in a first-round RT-PCR of the TCR CDR3. Via MiXCR, TCRdb re-called the multiplex PCR reads, giving one row per CDR3 protein. Found here are approximately 640,000 distinct CDR3 sequences, roughly a sixth of them singletons; the top ten hold about 16%. The specimen was blood. The source is a man aged 50 to 60 with Graves' hyperthyroidism.

In this sample, this clonotype turned up many times. The V gene is TRBV27, the J gene TRBJ1-1; 7 bases line up with TRBD1. The germline gives CDR1 MNHEY, CDR2 SMNVEV (reference sequence). The CDR3 extends over 13 amino acids. V gave up 5 bases and J gave up 7 bases; unmatched junction bases: 7. The CDR3 DNA follows: TGTGCCAGCAGTCAGACAGGGTGGGATGAAGCTTTCTTT. It specifies CASSQTGWDEAFF.

This chain connects TRBV30 to TRBJ2-5; TRBD1 is a possible D gene (5 bases). The V gene lost 2 bases and the J gene lost 3 bases, with 13 bases spanning the gap. From germline, CDR1 is GTSNPN and CDR2 SVGIG (reference sequence). The CDR3 is made up of 14 amino acids. In DNA, the CDR3 is TGTGCCTGGAGTTCATGGGGCAGTAAAGAGACCCAGTACTTC. This codes for CAWSSWGSKETQYF.